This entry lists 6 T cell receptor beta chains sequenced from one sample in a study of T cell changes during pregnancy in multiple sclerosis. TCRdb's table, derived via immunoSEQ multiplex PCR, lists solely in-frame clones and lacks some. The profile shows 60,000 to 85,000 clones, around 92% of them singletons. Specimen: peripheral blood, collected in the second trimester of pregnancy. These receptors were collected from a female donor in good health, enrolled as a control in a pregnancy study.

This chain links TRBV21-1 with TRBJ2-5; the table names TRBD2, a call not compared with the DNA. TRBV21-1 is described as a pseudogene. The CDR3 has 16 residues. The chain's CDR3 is CASSKVRKRFDRDQYF. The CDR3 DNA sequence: TGTGCCAGCAGCAAAGTAAGGAAGCGGTTCGATCGGGACCAGTACTTC.

The chain's CDR3 is CASGGSRGSEETQYF. In DNA form, the CDR3 reads TGCGCCAGCGGGGGTTCCCGCGGGAGCGAAGAGACCCAGTACTTC. The genes are TRBV5-1 and TRBJ2-5, with 7 bases that match TRBD2. From germline, CDR1 is SGHRS and CDR2 YFSETQ. CDR3 length equals 15 residues. The ends lost 7 bases at V and 3 bases at J; junction bases unmatched: 12. Variable domain in full (rest from reference TRBV5-1 and TRBJ2-5): KAGVTQTPRYLIKTRGQQVTLSCSPISGHRSVSWYQQTPGQGLQFLFEYFSETQRNKGNFPGRFSGRQFSNSRSEMNVSTLELGDSALYLCASGGSRGSEETQYFGPGTRLLVL.

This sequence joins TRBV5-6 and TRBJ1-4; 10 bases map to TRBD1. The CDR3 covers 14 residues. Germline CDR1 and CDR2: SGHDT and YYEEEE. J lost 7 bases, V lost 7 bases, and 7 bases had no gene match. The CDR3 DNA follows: TGTGCCAGCGGAGGGACAGGGGAGGGTGAAAAACTGTTTTTT. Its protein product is CASGGTGEGEKLFF.

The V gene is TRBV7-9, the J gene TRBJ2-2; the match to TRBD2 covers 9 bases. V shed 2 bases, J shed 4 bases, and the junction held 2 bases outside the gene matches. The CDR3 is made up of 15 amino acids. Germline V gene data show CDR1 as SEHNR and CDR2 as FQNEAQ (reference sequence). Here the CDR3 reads CASSLLAGVTGELFF. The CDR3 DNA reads TGTGCCAGCAGCTTATTAGCGGGGGTCACCGGGGAGCTGTTTTTT.

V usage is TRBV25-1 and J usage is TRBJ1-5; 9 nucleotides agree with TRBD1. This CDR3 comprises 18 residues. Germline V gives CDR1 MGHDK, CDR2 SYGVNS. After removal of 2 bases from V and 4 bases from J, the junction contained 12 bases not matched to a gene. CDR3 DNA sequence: TGTGCCAGCAGTGAAAGGGGGACAGGGAAAGGGGCAAATCAGCCCCAGCATTTT. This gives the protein CASSERGTGKGANQPQHF. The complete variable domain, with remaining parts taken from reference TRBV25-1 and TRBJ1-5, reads EADIYQTPRYLVIGTGKKITLECSQTMGHDKMYWYQQDPGMELHLIHYSYGVNSTEKGDLSSESTVSRIRTEHFPLTLESARPSHTSQYLCASSERGTGKGANQPQHFGDGTRLSIL.

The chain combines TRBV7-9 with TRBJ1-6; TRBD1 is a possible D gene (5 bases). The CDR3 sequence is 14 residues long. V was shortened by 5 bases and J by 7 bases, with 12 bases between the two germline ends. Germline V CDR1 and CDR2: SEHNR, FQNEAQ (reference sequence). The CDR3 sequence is CASSPDPGNSPLHF. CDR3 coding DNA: TGTGCCAGCAGCCCGGACCCAGGGAATTCACCCCTCCACTTT.